What follows are 32 T cell receptor beta chains derived from one specimen sequenced in a study of blood T cells in healthy people across ages. It was with a sample-barcoded 5' primer and a J-beta primer mix that a second PCR of roughly 7 to 12 cycles was run. TCRdb redid the calling of the 5' RACE reads with MiXCR, one entry per CDR3 protein. This sample has about 640,000 distinct CDR3 sequences, with approximately 30% found just once. The sample comprised blood. All receptors come from an elderly woman in good health.

Ten or more counts support this clonotype. This chain connects TRBV7-9 to TRBJ2-7, with D possibly being TRBD2 (5 bases). V shed 11 bases and J shed 4 bases, with 18 bases lying between them. This CDR3 is built from 13 residues. Per germline, CDR1 SEHNR and CDR2 FQNEAQ (reference sequence). The CDR3 coding sequence is TGTGCCGCAGAGGGCCGGGAAGGTTACGAGCAGTACTTC. Amino acid sequence: CAAEGREGYEQYF.

The CDR3 protein is CASSAYRDAEAFF. DNA of the CDR3: TGCGCCAGCAGCGCCTACAGGGACGCTGAAGCTTTCTTT. The chain carries TRBV5-1 and TRBJ1-1; weak D call: TRBD1 (6 bases). CDR1 and CDR2 from the germline V gene are SGHRS and YFSETQ. The CDR3 extends over 13 amino acids. The ends were cut back, 4 bases at V and 6 bases at J, with 13 bases in the middle. Using reference TRBV5-1 and TRBJ1-1 for the parts outside the CDR3, the full variable domain is KAGVTQTPRYLIKTRGQQVTLSCSPISGHRSVSWYQQTPGQGLQFLFEYFSETQRNKGNFPGRFSGRQFSNSRSEMNVSTLELGDSALYLCASSAYRDAEAFFGQGTRLTVV.

This clonotype was recorded only once. A read error may produce the germline difference seen at one junction end. The chain couples TRBV2 to TRBJ2-7; D tentatively fits TRBD1 or TRBD2 (7 bases each). The CDR3 has 14 residues. Germline CDR1 SNHLY, CDR2 FYNNEI. The CDR3 protein is CAGRGGSGAYEQYF. The CDR3 coding sequence is TGTGCCGGCAGGGGGGGTAGTGGAGCCTACGAGCAGTACTTC.

V usage is TRBV9 and J usage is TRBJ2-1; D remains unclear. The CDR3 has 14 residues. V was pared by 2 bases and J by 10 bases, with 16 bases between. CDR1 and CDR2 from the germline V gene are SGDLS and YYNGEE. CDR3 sequence: CASSVAMISYEQFF. CDR3 bases: TGTGCCAGCAGCGTCGCTATGATCTCCTACGAGCAGTTCTTC. Combining the CDR3 with reference TRBV9 and TRBJ2-1 gives the whole variable domain DSGVTQTPKHLITATGQRVTLRCSPRSGDLSVYWYQQSLDQGLQFLIQYYNGEERAKGNILERFSAQQFPDLHSELNLSSLELGDSALYFCASSVAMISYEQFFGPGTRLTVL.

This clonotype was counted a single time. The chain uses TRBV7-6 and TRBJ2-1; 11 positions agree with TRBD2. From germline, CDR1 is SGHVS and CDR2 FNYEAQ. V shed 2 bases and J 0 bases; nucleotides not matched to a gene: 9. This CDR3 has 19 amino acids. In DNA, the CDR3 is TGTGCCAGCAGCTTAATAGCGGGGGGGGTTACTAGCTCCTACAATGAGCAGTTCTTC. Amino acid sequence: CASSLIAGGVTSSYNEQFF.

The chain has TRBV4-1 and TRBJ1-1, with 12 bases that match TRBD1. V lost 0 bases, J lost 9 bases, and 8 bases stayed unmatched. The CDR3 covers 16 residues. Germline CDR1 reads MGHRA; CDR2 reads YSYEKL. The CDR3 DNA is TGCGCCAGCAGCCAAGACGGGCCGGGACAGGGGGCTAAAGCTTTCTTT. Its protein is CASSQDGPGQGAKAFF.

This clonotype was seen a few times. This chain joins TRBV20-1 and TRBJ2-3, with D unresolved. The germline CDR1 and CDR2 sequences are DFQATT and SNEGSKA (reference sequence). Trimming took off 3 bases at V and 3 bases at J, with 13 bases between the two ends. The CDR3 spans 14 residues. Here the CDR3 DNA reads TGCAGTGCTAGGGTCCAGGCGTATACAGATACGCAGTATTTT. Encoded protein: CSARVQAYTDTQYF.

This clonotype was found many times. The V call is TRBV5-1, the J call TRBJ2-7; perhaps TRBD2 as D (5 bases). The CDR3 runs 14 residues. V lost 1 base and J lost 4, with 12 bases in between. Per the germline V gene, CDR1 is SGHRS and CDR2 is YFSETQ. The CDR3 sequence: CASSLRTLSYEQYF. In DNA, the CDR3 is TGCGCCAGCAGCTTGAGGACTTTAAGTTACGAGCAGTACTTC.

In this sample, this clonotype turned up many times. V usage is TRBV28 and J usage is TRBJ2-1; 9 positions match TRBD2. This CDR3 comprises 15 residues. Germline assignment: CDR1 MDHEN and CDR2 SYDVKM. J gave up 9 bases and V 7 bases, and 13 bases lay outside the gene matches. The CDR3 DNA reads as TGTGCCAGCACCCCTAGCGGGGCGGGATACGGTGAGCAGTTCTTC. This sequence encodes CASTPSGAGYGEQFF.

This clonotype was observed many times. V gene TRBV20-1 combines with J gene TRBJ2-7; 10 bases match TRBD1. The V segment lost 5 bases and the J segment 5 bases; nucleotides outside the gene matches: 9. Germline assignment: CDR1 DFQATT and CDR2 SNEGSKA (reference sequence). This CDR3 comprises 14 residues. The CDR3 bases are TGCAGTGCTGCCACGGGACAGGGGAGGGACGAGCAGTACTTC. Its translation is CSAATGQGRDEQYF.

This clonotype was detected ten times or more. The chain combines TRBV7-2 with TRBJ2-3; unclear D gene. This CDR3 is 15 amino acids long. The germline CDR1 and CDR2 sequences are SGHTA and FQGNSA. Trimming left V 1 base short and J 3 bases short, with 11 bases between. CDR3 nucleotides: TGTGCCAGCAGCTTAGGGCAGTCGAGTACAGATACGCAGTATTTT. Residues: CASSLGQSSTDTQYF.

This clonotype appeared once. This sequence joins TRBV20-1 and TRBJ2-5, with D possibly being TRBD2 (5 bases). CDR1 is DFQATT and CDR2 is SNEGSKA in the germline V gene (reference sequence). This CDR3 contains 14 residues. V gave up 1 base and J gave up 11 bases, with 20 bases separating them. DNA for the CDR3: TGCAGTGCTAGAGGAGCGGTCTCCTACAATGAGCAGTACTTC. Translation: CSARGAVSYNEQYF.

This chain uses TRBV29-1 with TRBJ1-1; D might be TRBD1 (5 bases). In germline, CDR1 is SQVTM, CDR2 ANQGSEA. Trimming left V 6 bases short and J 0 bases short, with 14 bases between. The CDR3 totals 14 residues. CDR3 in amino acids: CSVGTGGLNTEAFF. The CDR3, as DNA: TGCAGCGTCGGCACAGGAGGTTTGAACACTGAAGCTTTCTTT.

Concerning this clonotype itself: A much more abundant neighbour one base away suggests this may be a read error. The gene calls are TRBV7-7 and TRBJ2-5; the D gene is possibly TRBD2 (5 bases). CDR3 length: 14 residues. Per germline, CDR1 SSHAT and CDR2 FNYEAQ (reference sequence). CDR3 in DNA: TGTGCTAGCAGCCGCGGGCCCGTGGAAGGGACCCAGTACTTC. As protein: CASSRGPVEGTQYF.

This clonotype was detected only a few times. A single base separates this from a much larger clone, so it may be a read error. The chain carries TRBV10-3 and TRBJ1-2, with 7 nucleotides matching TRBD1. The CDR3 loop spans 14 amino acids. Germline CDR1 and CDR2: ENHRY and SYGVKD. The CDR3 DNA follows: TGTGCCATCAGGGAGTCGAGACAGGGACATGGCTACACCTTC. Its translation is CAIRESRQGHGYTF.

There are a few counts of this clonotype. The chain is built from TRBV11-3 and TRBJ2-3; TRBD2 aligns across 11 bases. This CDR3 comprises 16 residues. V was clipped by 4 bases and J by 4 bases; unmatched bases: 7. Germline assignment: CDR1 SGHNT and CDR2 YENEEA. The CDR3 DNA sequence: TGTGCCAGCAGCTCGATAGCGGGGGGGATGGCAGATACGCAGTATTTT. Encoded protein: CASSSIAGGMADTQYF.

Remarks on this clonotype: The junction shows a germline mismatch at one end, possibly a read error. V and J are TRBV6-2 or TRBV6-3 and TRBJ2-3; 9 nucleotides line up with TRBD1. Looked up from germline, CDR1 is MNHEY and CDR2 is SVGEGT. There are 17 residues in the CDR3. The CDR3 sequence is CVSGYPLGGDRADTQYF. For the CDR3, the DNA is TGTGTCAGCGGTTACCCCCTTGGGGGGGACAGGGCAGATACGCAGTATTTT.

A word on this clonotype: This sequence may be a read error, since a much larger clone differs from it by one base. The rearrangement uses TRBV5-8 and TRBJ2-3; tentative D call: TRBD2 (5 bases). The CDR3 loop spans 17 amino acids. The V end lost 0 bases, the J end lost 0 bases, and 14 bases lay between the germline ends. CDR1 and CDR2 from the germline V gene are SGHTS and YDEGEE. CDR3 DNA sequence: TGTGCCAGCAGCTTGGCCACCGAGGGATCTAGCACAGATACGCAGTATTTT. It translates to CASSLATEGSSTDTQYF.

Details on this clonotype: A read error is possible here, since a much larger clone lies one base away. The CDR3 is CAGSQESLNEQYF. CDR3 nucleotide sequence: TGTGCCGGCAGCCAAGAGAGCCTCAACGAGCAGTACTTC. The chain uses TRBV4-2 and TRBJ2-7; D call uncertain. The CDR3 loop spans 13 amino acids. Germline V gives CDR1 LGHNA, CDR2 YNFKEQ.

Worth noting for this clonotype: This may be a read error, as it is one base from a much larger clone. The chain is built from TRBV7-2 and TRBJ1-2; a possible D gene is TRBD1 (5 bases). V was trimmed by 2 bases and J by 8 bases, leaving 12 bases between them. The CDR3 has 13 amino acids. From germline, CDR1 is SGHTA and CDR2 FQGNSA. DNA of the CDR3: TGTACCAGCAGCTTATTGGGGGACGGGGGCTACACCTTC. It yields the protein CTSSLLGDGGYTF.

This clonotype was picked up many times. The V call is TRBV5-1, the J call TRBJ2-3; D is unclear. The germline CDR1 and CDR2 sequences are SGHRS and YFSETQ. This CDR3 comprises 15 residues. V was clipped by 0 bases and J by 5 bases, with 13 bases between them. CDR3 sequence: CASSLGSATRDTQYF. In nucleotides, the CDR3 is TGCGCCAGCAGCTTGGGATCCGCAACGAGAGATACGCAGTATTTT.

The V and J genes are TRBV27 and TRBJ2-7; 10 nucleotides match TRBD2. With 4 bases clipped from V and 12 bases from J, the junction kept 12 bases outside the gene matches. Germline CDR1 MNHEY, CDR2 SMNVEV (reference sequence). This CDR3 contains 14 residues. Written as DNA, the CDR3 is TGTGCCAGCAGTTCGAGCGGGGGGGCTGAGACCCGGTACTTC. It codes for CASSSSGGAETRYF.

This clonotype was detected only a few times. One end of the junction is discordant with germline, which a read error may explain. The rearrangement links TRBV11-2 to TRBJ1-2; D is unclear. This CDR3 contains 13 residues. Per germline, CDR1 SGHAT and CDR2 FQNNGV. The CDR3 is CASSLGDNYGCTF. The CDR3 nucleotides read TGTGCCAGCAGCTTAGGTGATAACTATGGCTGCACCTTC.

The chain carries TRBV12-3 or TRBV12-4 and TRBJ2-3, with D tentatively TRBD1 or TRBD2 (6 bases each). The CDR3 consists of 14 residues. The V end was cut by 7 bases, the J end by 4 bases, with 15 bases between. This chain's CDR3 is CASKGGRSADTQYF. The CDR3 nucleotides are TGTGCCAGCAAGGGGGGAAGGTCGGCAGATACGCAGTATTTT.

The chain joins TRBV4-2 to TRBJ1-3; 10 bases are a match to TRBD1. The germline CDR1 and CDR2 sequences are LGHNA and YNFKEQ. The junction had 18 bases not matched to a gene; V was cut back by 4 bases and J by 0 bases. This CDR3 contains 21 residues. DNA for the CDR3: TGTGCCAGCAGCCCACTTTTCCGGGACAGGGGACGCATCTCCTCTGGAAACACCATATATTTT. Its protein product is CASSPLFRDRGRISSGNTIYF.

The V gene is TRBV27, the J gene TRBJ2-3, with a possible D match to TRBD2 (5 bases). Trimming left V 5 bases short and J 4 bases short, with 10 bases between. Per germline, CDR1 MNHEY and CDR2 SMNVEV (reference sequence). The CDR3 spans 13 residues. The CDR3 bases are TGTGCCAGCAGTCCCATCGGGGCAGATACGCAGTATTTT. This encodes CASSPIGADTQYF.

This clonotype was picked up many times. The V gene is TRBV5-5, the J gene TRBJ1-2; D not resolved. The CDR3 loop spans 12 amino acids. Between the trimmed V and J ends, which lost 7 bases and 8 bases, there was a span of 15 bases. Germline V gene data show CDR1 as SGHKS and CDR2 as YYEKEE (reference sequence). CDR3 amino acids: CASGLAERGYTF. DNA for the CDR3: TGTGCCAGCGGATTGGCCGAGCGGGGCTACACCTTC.

As for this clonotype: A single base separates this from a much larger clone, so it may be a read error. CDR3 protein: CASSLAGRAGGYNEQFF. CDR3 coding DNA: TGTGCCAGCAGTTTAGCGGGACGAGCGGGGGGGTACAATGAGCAGTTCTTC. V is TRBV12-3 or TRBV12-4 and J is TRBJ2-1; 10 bases are shared with TRBD2. The V and J ends lost 0 bases and 4 bases, in that order; junction bases with no gene match: 6. The CDR3 consists of 17 residues.

This clonotype is medium-sized in the sample. The V gene is TRBV7-3, the J gene TRBJ2-3; D gene uncertain. Trimming took off 3 bases at V and 3 bases at J, with 7 bases between the two ends. The germline V gene encodes CDR1 SGHTA and CDR2 FQGTGA. The CDR3 extends over 13 amino acids. The CDR3 DNA reads TGTGCCAGCAGCTTCCCCGGAACAGATACGCAGTATTTT. This sequence encodes CASSFPGTDTQYF.

This clonotype was counted a single time. Just one base apart from a much larger clone, this may be a read error. The conserved phenylalanine or tryptophan normally closing the CDR3 is absent here, so this likely arose from a read error. This sequence joins TRBV2 and TRBJ2-4; the D gene could be TRBD1 or TRBD2 (6 bases each). The CDR3 is 16 amino acids. Trimming stripped 7 bases from V and 0 bases from J, with 16 bases between. The germline gives CDR1 SNHLY, CDR2 FYNNEI. The CDR3 sequence: CASIRGRSLAKNIQYL. CDR3 nucleotides: TGTGCCAGCATTCGGGGGCGGAGCTTAGCCAAAAACATTCAGTACCTC.

V is TRBV12-3 or TRBV12-4 and J is TRBJ2-3; 11 nucleotides line up with TRBD2. The junction had 10 bases not matched to a gene; V was cut back by 3 bases and J by 11 bases. This CDR3 contains 15 residues. CDR3 DNA sequence: TGTGCCAGCAGTTTTACTAGCGGGAGAGCAGATGTGCAGTATTTT. This codes for CASSFTSGRADVQYF.

This clonotype was recorded at least ten times. V and J are TRBV12-3 or TRBV12-4 and TRBJ1-1; no clear D. The V gene lost 5 bases and the J gene lost 5 bases, with 15 bases spanning the gap. The CDR3 contains 14 residues. CDR3: CASSNGRLLTEAFF. The DNA for the CDR3 is TGTGCCAGCAGTAACGGACGCCTCCTGACTGAAGCTTTCTTT.